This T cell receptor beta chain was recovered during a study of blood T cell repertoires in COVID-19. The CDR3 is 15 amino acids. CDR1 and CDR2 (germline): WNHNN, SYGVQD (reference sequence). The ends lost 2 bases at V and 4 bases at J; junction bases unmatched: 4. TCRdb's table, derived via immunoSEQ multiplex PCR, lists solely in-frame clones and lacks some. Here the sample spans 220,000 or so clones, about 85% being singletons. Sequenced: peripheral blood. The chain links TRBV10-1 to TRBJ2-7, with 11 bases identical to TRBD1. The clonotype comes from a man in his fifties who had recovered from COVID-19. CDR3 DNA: TGCGCCAGCAGTGAGAGGACAGGGGGCAAGTACGAGCAGTACTTC. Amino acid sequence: CASSERTGGKYEQYF.